What follows describes a single T cell receptor (beta chain). TCRdb's copy holds only in-frame clones and misses some; the assay was immunoSEQ multiplex PCR. Among about 56,000 clones listed, 86% were seen once. This entry belongs to a study of PD-L1 blockade in urothelial cancer. Whole-study context: Earlier, patients had received 0 to 3 chemotherapy regimens.

The V end lost 1 base, the J end lost 2 bases, and 11 bases lay between the germline ends. Germline values: CDR1 LNHDA, CDR2 SQIVND (reference sequence). This CDR3 comprises 16 residues. The receptor was derived from a man in his fifties or sixties with urothelial cancer. J is TRBJ2-2 and V is TRBV19, with D uncertain. The sequencing used PBMCs, collected around atezolizumab (anti-PD-L1) treatment. CDR3 sequence: CASSIVWAGNTGELFF. CDR3 sequence (DNA): TGTGCCAGTAGTATAGTATGGGCAGGAAACACCGGGGAGCTGTTTTTT.